What follows are 9 T cell receptor beta chains derived from one specimen sequenced in a study of shared clonotypes between healthy human individuals. This table comes from immunoSEQ multiplex PCR, and its TCRdb copy is limited to in-frame clones, with some not included. The sample shows roughly 760,000 clones, around 72% of them seen only once. The sample comprised memory CD4+ T cells sorted from blood. Subset given: CD45RA-negative fraction. All receptors come from a woman aged 30 to 39 in good health.

This chain connects TRBV27 to TRBJ2-2; D is ambiguous. The germline V gene encodes CDR1 MNHEY and CDR2 SMNVEV (reference sequence). This CDR3 contains 13 residues. V lost 5 bases, J lost 0 bases, and 4 bases lay in between. The DNA for the CDR3 is TGTGCCAGCAGTCCTTCGAACACCGGGGAGCTGTTTTTT. Residues: CASSPSNTGELFF.

The chain uses TRBV2 and TRBJ2-3; the D is unclear. The CDR3 covers 14 residues. The germline V gene encodes CDR1 SNHLY and CDR2 FYNNEI. The V and J ends lost 4 bases and 2 bases respectively, with 10 bases between them. CDR3 residues: CASSASATTDTQYF. The DNA for the CDR3 is TGTGCCAGCAGTGCGAGCGCGACCACAGATACGCAGTATTTT.

This rearrangement joins TRBV15 to TRBJ1-2; D unresolved. This CDR3 has 15 amino acids. Trimming took 0 bases from V and 2 from J, leaving 10 bases between them. Germline V lookup: CDR1 LNHNV, CDR2 YYDKDF (reference sequence). Written as DNA, the CDR3 is TGTGCCACCAGCAGAGACAGAGTAAGGAACTATGGCTACACCTTC. Its translation: CATSRDRVRNYGYTF.

The chain carries TRBV6-1 and TRBJ1-2; a possible D gene is TRBD1 (6 bases). Germline CDR1 and CDR2: MNHNS and SASEGT. V was shortened by 7 bases and J by 5 bases, with 14 bases between the two germline ends. The CDR3 spans 13 residues. CDR3 in amino acids: CASTGQTPYGYTF. CDR3 bases: TGTGCCAGCACCGGACAGACTCCTTATGGCTACACCTTC.

J is TRBJ2-7 and V is TRBV7-2; 12 nucleotides align to TRBD2. CDR3 length equals 15 residues. With 6 bases clipped from V and 2 bases from J, the junction kept 5 bases outside the gene matches. Looked up from germline, CDR1 is SGHTA and CDR2 is FQGNSA. The CDR3 is CASRRRLAGAYEQYF. Written as DNA, the CDR3 is TGTGCCAGCAGGCGGAGACTAGCGGGAGCCTACGAGCAGTACTTC.

The genes are TRBV2 and TRBJ2-1; 8 bases map to TRBD2. J was trimmed by 1 base and V by 8 bases; bases with no gene match: 1. CDR3 length: 13 amino acids. Germline loops: CDR1 SNHLY, CDR2 FYNNEI. CDR3 sequence (DNA): TGTGCCAGCGGGACTAGATCCTACAATGAGCAGTTCTTC. This codes for CASGTRSYNEQFF.

CDR3 nucleotide sequence: TGTGCCAGCAGGAAGGACATACTTACGAACACTGAAGCTTTCTTT. Its translation: CASRKDILTNTEAFF. The chain employs TRBV2 and TRBJ1-1, with D tentatively TRBD1 (5 bases). Germline loops: CDR1 SNHLY, CDR2 FYNNEI. Deletions cut 6 bases from V and 1 base from J, with 15 bases between. The CDR3 length is 15 residues. Filled out from reference TRBV2 and TRBJ1-1, the complete variable domain reads EPEVTQTPSHQVTQMGQEVILRCVPISNHLYFYWYRQILGQKVEFLVSFYNNEISEKSEIFDDQFSVERPDGSNFTLKIRSTKLEDSAMYFCASRKDILTNTEAFFGQGTRLTVV.

Notes on this clone: Within the sample, other DNA sequences also encode this same CDR3. This chain connects TRBV7-9 to TRBJ2-2, with 10 bases that match TRBD2. There are 17 residues in the CDR3. Per the germline V gene, CDR1 is SEHNR and CDR2 is FQNEAQ (reference sequence). Trimming removed 5 bases from V and 2 bases from J; junction bases left unmatched: 8. The CDR3 protein is CASSPPGLAFNTGELFF. The CDR3 DNA sequence: TGTGCCAGCAGCCCACCGGGACTAGCGTTTAACACCGGGGAGCTGTTTTTT.

The chain joins TRBV28 to TRBJ2-7; TRBD1 aligns across 8 bases. Trimming removed 6 bases from V and 1 base from J; junction bases left unmatched: 14. This CDR3 has 17 amino acids. Germline V gene lookup returns CDR1 MDHEN and CDR2 SYDVKM. The CDR3 spells CASSSPRTGTSSYEQYF. The CDR3 bases are TGTGCCAGCAGCTCCCCAAGGACAGGGACCTCTTCCTACGAGCAGTACTTC.